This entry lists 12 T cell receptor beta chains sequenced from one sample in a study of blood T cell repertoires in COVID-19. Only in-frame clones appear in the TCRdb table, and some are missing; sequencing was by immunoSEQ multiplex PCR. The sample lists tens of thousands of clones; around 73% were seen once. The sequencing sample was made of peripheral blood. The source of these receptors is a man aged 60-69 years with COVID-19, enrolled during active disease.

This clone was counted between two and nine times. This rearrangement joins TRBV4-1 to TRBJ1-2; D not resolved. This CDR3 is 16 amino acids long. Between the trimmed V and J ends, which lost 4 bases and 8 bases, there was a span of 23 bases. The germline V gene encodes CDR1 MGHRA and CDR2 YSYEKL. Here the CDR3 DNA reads TGCGCCAGCAGCCCAGCTACCCCTCGCGGGTCGGACGGCTACACCTTC. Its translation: CASSPATPRGSDGYTF.

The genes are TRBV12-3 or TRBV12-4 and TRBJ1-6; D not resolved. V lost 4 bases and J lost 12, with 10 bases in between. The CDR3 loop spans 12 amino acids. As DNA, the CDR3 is TGTGCCAGCAGTTCCCGGGTGCGACCCCTCCACTTT. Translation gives CASSSRVRPLHF.

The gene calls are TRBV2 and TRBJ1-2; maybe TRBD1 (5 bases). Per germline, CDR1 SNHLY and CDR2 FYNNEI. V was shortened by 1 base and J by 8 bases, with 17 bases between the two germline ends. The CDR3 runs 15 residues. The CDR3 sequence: CASSEEAGRPGGYTF. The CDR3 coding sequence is TGTGCCAGCAGTGAAGAGGCAGGGAGGCCGGGCGGCTACACCTTC.

In nucleotides, the CDR3 is TGTGCCAGCAGCTCGCCGACTGAAGAGACCCAGTACTTC. This gives the protein CASSSPTEETQYF. This chain joins TRBV5-5 and TRBJ2-5, with D hard to call. The CDR3 spans 13 residues. V shed 3 bases and J shed 3 bases, with 9 bases lying between them. Looked up from germline, CDR1 is SGHKS and CDR2 is YYEKEE (reference sequence).

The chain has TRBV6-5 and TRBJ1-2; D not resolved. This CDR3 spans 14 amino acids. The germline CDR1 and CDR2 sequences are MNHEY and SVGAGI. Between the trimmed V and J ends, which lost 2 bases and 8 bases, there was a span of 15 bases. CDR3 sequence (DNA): TGTGCCAGCAGTTACATTGGCAGGTCGGTGGGCTACACCTTC. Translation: CASSYIGRSVGYTF.

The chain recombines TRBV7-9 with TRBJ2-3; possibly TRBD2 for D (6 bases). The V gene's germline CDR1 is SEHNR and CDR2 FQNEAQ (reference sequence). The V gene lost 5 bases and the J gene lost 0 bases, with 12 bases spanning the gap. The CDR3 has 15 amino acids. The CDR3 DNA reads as TGTGCCAGCAGCCCCCTCGGGGGTAGCACAGATACGCAGTATTTT. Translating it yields CASSPLGGSTDTQYF.

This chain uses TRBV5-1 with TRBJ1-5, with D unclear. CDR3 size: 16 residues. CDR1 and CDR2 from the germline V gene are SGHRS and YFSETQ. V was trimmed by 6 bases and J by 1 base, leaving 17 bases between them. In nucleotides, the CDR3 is TGCGCCAGCAACGAACAGCCGATCCAAAGCAATCAGCCCCAGCATTTT. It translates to CASNEQPIQSNQPQHF.

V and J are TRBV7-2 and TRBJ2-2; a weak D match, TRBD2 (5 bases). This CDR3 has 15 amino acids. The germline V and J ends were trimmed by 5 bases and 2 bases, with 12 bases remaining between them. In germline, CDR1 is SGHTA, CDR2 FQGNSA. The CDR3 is CASSTRVLNTGELFF. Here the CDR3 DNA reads TGTGCCAGCAGCACGCGGGTGCTTAACACCGGGGAGCTGTTTTTT.

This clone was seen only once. The CDR3 coding sequence is TGTGCCAGCAGTTTAGGAGGGGGCAATGAAGCTTTCTTT. It translates to CASSLGGGNEAFF. J is TRBJ1-1 and V is TRBV12-3 or TRBV12-4; 7 positions match TRBD1. The CDR3 runs to 13 residues. J was trimmed by 7 bases and V by 1 base; bases with no gene match: 3.

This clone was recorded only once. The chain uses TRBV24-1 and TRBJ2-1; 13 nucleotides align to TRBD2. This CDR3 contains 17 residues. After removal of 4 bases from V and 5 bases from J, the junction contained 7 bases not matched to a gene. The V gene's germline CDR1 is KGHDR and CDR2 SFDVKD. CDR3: CATSDPGTSGTDNEQFF. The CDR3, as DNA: TGTGCCACCAGTGACCCCGGGACTAGCGGGACCGACAATGAGCAGTTCTTC.

The CDR3 DNA reads TGTGCCAGCAGCCTAACAATTAGGACAGGGTCAGTAAATGAGCAGTTCTTC. Protein sequence: CASSLTIRTGSVNEQFF. This chain links TRBV9 with TRBJ2-1; 8 bases are shared with TRBD1. Germline loops: CDR1 SGDLS, CDR2 YYNGEE. Trimming removed 4 bases from V and 7 bases from J; junction bases left unmatched: 16. This CDR3 is built from 17 residues.

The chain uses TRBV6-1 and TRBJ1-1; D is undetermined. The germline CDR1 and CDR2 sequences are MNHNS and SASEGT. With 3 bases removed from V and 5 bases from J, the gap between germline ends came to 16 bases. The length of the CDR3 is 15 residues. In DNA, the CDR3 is TGTGCCAGCAGTGAGTCCAGGACTGGACGAACTGAAGCTTTCTTT. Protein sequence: CASSESRTGRTEAFF.